The entry below describes one T cell receptor (beta chain). TCRdb independently ran MiXCR on the 5' RACE reads; one entry per CDR3 protein. The profile shows more than 400,000 distinct CDR3 sequences, roughly 15% of them singletons. The trim removed 2 bases at V and 4 bases at J, leaving 10 bases unmatched. Per the germline V gene, CDR1 is KGHSH and CDR2 is LQKENI. The CDR3 is 16 amino acids. This sample was included in a study of identical twins. This same sample was also taken into another study, of yellow fever vaccine responses in identical twins.

The specimen was CD4+ T cells sorted from blood. This TCR derives from a young woman in good health. The gene calls are TRBV18 and TRBJ2-5; TRBD1 matches at 7 bases. The CDR3 here is CASSPEGQPSRETQYF. CDR3 DNA: TGTGCCAGCTCACCAGAGGGACAGCCCTCCCGAGAGACCCAGTACTTC.